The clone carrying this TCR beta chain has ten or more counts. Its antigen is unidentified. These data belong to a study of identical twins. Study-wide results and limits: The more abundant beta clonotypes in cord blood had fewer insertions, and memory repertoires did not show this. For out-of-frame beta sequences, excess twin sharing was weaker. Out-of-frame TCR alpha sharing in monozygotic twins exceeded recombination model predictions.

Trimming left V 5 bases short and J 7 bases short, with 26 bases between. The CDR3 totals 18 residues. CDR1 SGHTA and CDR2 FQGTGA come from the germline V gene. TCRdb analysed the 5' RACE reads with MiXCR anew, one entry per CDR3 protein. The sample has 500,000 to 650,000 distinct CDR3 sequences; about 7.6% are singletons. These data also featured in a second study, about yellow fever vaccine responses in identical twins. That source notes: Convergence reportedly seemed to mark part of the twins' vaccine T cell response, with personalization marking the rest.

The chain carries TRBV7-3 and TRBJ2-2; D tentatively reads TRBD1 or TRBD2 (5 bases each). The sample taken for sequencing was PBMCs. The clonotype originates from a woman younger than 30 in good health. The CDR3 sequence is CASSQNQFGTNDDGELFF. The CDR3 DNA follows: TGTGCCAGCAGCCAAAATCAATTCGGGACCAACGATGACGGGGAGCTGTTTTTT.